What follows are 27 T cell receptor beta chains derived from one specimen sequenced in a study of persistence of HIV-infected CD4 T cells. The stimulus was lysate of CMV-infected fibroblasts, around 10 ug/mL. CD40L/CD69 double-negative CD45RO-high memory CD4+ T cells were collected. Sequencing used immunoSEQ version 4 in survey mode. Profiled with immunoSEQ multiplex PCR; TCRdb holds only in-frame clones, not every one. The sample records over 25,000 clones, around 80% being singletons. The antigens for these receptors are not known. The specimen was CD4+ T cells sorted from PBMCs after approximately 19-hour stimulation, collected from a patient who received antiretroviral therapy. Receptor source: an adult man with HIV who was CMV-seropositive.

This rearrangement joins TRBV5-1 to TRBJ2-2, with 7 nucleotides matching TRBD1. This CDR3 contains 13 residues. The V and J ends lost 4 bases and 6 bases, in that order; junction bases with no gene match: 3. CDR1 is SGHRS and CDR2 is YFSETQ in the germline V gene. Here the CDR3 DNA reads TGCGCCAGCAGCGACGGGACAGCCGGGGAGCTGTTTTTT. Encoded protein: CASSDGTAGELFF.

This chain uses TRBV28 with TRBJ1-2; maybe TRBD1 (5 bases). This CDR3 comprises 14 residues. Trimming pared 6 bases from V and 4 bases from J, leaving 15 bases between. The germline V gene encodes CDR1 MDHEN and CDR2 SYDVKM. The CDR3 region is CASRKTGLSYGYTF. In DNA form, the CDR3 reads TGTGCCAGCAGGAAGACGGGACTGAGCTATGGCTACACCTTC.

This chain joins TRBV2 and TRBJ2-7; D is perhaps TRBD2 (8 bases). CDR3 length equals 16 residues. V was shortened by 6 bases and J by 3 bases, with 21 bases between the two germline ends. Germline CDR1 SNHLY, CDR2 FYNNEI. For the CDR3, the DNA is TGTGCCAGCAGCGATAACCCGGGAGGGGGCTTCTACGAGCAGTACTTC. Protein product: CASSDNPGGGFYEQYF.

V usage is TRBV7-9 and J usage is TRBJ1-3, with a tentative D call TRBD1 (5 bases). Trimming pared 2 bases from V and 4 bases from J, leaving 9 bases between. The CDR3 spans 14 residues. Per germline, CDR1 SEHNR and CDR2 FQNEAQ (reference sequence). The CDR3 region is CASSLMGVGNTIYF. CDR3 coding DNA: TGTGCCAGCAGCTTAATGGGGGTAGGAAACACCATATATTTT.

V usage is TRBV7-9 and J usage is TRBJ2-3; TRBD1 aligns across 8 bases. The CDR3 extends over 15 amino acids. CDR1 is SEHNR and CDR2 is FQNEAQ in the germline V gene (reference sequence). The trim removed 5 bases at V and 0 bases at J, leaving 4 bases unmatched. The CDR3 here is CASSTTGGSTDTQYF. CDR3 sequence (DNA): TGTGCCAGCAGCACCACAGGGGGAAGCACAGATACGCAGTATTTT.

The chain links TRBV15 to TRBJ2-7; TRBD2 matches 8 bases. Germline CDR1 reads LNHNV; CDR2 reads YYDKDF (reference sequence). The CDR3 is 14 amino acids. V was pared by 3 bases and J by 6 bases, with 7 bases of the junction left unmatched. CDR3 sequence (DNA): TGTGCCACCAGCAGCTCCTATAGCGGGGTCGAGCAGTACTTC. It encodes CATSSSYSGVEQYF.

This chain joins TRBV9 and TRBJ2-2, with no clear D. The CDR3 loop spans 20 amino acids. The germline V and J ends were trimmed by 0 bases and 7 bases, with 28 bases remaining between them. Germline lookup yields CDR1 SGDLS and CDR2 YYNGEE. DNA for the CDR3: TGTGCCAGCAGCGTAGTGAGTTTGCTAGGCAACGGAGCAGTAAGCGGGGAGCTGTTTTTT. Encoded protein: CASSVVSLLGNGAVSGELFF.

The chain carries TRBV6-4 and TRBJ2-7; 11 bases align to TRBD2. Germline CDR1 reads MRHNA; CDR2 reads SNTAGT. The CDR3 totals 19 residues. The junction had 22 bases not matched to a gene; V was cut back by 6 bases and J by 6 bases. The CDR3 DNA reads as TGTGCCAGCAGGAGACGAGGTCCTAGCGGGGGGCTTACCTTGGTCGAGCAGTACTTC. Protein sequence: CASRRRGPSGGLTLVEQYF.

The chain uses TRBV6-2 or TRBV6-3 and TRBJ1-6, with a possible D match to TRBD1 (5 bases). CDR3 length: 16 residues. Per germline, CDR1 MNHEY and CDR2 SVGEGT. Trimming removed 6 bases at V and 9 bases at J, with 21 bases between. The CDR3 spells CASSTLVGGYGSPLHF. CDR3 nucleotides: TGTGCCAGCAGCACCCTCGTGGGGGGGTACGGTTCACCCCTCCACTTT.

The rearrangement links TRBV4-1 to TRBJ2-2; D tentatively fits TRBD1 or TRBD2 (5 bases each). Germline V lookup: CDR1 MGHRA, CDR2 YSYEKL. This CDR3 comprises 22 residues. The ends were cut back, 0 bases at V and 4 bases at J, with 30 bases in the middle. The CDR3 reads CASSQDPRGSRDLARATGELFF. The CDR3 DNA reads TGCGCCAGCAGCCAAGATCCGAGGGGCTCCCGAGACCTGGCCCGCGCCACCGGGGAGCTGTTTTTT.

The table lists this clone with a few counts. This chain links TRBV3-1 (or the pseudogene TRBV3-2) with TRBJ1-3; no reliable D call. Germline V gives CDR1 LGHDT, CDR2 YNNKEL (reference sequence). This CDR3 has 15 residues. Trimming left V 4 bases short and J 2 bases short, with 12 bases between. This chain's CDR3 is CASSPQRLAGNTIYF. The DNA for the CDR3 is TGTGCCAGCAGCCCACAGAGGCTCGCTGGAAACACCATATATTTT.

CDR3 DNA: TGTGCCAGCAGGCCCGAGGGGGCCTTAAATTCACCCCTCCACTTT. Residues: CASRPEGALNSPLHF. The chain combines TRBV2 with TRBJ1-6; 7 bases are a match to TRBD1. CDR1 and CDR2 (germline): SNHLY, FYNNEI. V trimming: 6 bases; J trimming: 7 bases; junction bases outside the gene matches: 9. CDR3 length: 15 amino acids.

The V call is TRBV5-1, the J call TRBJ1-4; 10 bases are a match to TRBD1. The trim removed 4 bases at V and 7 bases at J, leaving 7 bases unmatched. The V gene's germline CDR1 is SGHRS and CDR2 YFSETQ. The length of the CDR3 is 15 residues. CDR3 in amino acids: CASSRDRGVGEKLFF. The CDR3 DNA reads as TGCGCCAGCAGCCGGGACAGGGGAGTGGGTGAAAAACTGTTTTTT.

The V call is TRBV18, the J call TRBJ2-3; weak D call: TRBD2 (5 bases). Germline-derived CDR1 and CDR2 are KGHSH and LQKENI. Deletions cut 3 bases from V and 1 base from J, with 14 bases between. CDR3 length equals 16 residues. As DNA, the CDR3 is TGTGCCAGCTCACCTGGGAGTCTAGCAGGCACAGATACGCAGTATTTT. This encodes CASSPGSLAGTDTQYF.

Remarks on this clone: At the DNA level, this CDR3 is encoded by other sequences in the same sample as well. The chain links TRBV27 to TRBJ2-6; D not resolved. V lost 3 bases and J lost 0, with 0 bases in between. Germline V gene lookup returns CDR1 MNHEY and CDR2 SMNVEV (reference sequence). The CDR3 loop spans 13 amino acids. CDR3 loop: CASSFSGANVLTF. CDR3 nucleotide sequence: TGTGCCAGCAGTTTCTCTGGGGCCAACGTCCTGACTTTC. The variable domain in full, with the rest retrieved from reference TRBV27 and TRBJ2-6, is EAQVTQNPRYLITVTGKKLTVTCSQNMNHEYMSWYRQDPGLGLRQIYYSMNVEVTDKGDVPEGYKVSRKEKRNFPLILESPSPNQTSLYFCASSFSGANVLTFGAGSRLTVL.

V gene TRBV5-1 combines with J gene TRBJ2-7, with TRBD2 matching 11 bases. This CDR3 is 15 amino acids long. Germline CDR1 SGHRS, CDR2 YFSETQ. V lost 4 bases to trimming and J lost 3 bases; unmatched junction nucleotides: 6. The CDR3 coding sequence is TGCGCCAGCAGCCTAACTAGCGGGGGACTCTACGAGCAGTACTTC. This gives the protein CASSLTSGGLYEQYF. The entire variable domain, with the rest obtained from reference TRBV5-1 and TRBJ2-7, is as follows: KAGVTQTPRYLIKTRGQQVTLSCSPISGHRSVSWYQQTPGQGLQFLFEYFSETQRNKGNFPGRFSGRQFSNSRSEMNVSTLELGDSALYLCASSLTSGGLYEQYFGPGTRLTVT.

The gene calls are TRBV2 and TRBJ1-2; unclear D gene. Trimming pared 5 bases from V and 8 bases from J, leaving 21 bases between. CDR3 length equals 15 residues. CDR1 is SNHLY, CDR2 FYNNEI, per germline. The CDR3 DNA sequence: TGTGCCAGCAGTACCAACGGTGATGTAATGGAAGGCTACACCTTC. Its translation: CASSTNGDVMEGYTF.

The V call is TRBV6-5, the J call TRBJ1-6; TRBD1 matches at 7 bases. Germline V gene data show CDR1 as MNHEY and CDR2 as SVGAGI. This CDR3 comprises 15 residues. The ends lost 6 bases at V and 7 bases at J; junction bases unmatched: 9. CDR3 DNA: TGTGCCAGCAGAACCACAGGGGCCCCCAATTCACCCCTCCACTTT. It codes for CASRTTGAPNSPLHF.

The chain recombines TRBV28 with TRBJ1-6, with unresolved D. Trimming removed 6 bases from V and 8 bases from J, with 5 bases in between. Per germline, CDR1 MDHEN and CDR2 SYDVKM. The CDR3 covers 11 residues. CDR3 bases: TGTGCCAGCAGGGAGGATTCACCCCTCCACTTT. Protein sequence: CASREDSPLHF.

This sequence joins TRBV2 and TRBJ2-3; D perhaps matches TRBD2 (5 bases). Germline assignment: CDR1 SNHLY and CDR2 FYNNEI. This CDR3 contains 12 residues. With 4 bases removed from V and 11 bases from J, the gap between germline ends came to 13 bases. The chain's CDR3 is CASSVGSGWQYF. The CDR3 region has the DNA TGTGCCAGCAGTGTAGGGTCGGGGTGGCAGTATTTT.

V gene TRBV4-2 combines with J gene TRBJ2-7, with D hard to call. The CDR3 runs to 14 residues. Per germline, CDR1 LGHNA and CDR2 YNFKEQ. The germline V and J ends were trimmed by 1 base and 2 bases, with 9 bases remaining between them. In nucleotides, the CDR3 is TGTGCCAGCAGCCAAGCTCCAGCTACCTACGAGCAGTACTTC. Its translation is CASSQAPATYEQYF.

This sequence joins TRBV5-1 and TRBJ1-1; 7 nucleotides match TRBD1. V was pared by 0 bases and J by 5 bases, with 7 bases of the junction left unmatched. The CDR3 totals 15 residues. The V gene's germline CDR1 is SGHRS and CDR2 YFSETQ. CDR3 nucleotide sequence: TGCGCCAGCAGCTTGGTGGCTGGCAGGGGGACTGAAGCTTTCTTT. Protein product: CASSLVAGRGTEAFF.

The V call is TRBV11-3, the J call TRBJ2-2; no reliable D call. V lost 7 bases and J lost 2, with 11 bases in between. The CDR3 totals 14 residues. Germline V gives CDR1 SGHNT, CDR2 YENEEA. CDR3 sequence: CASTRSTNTGELFF. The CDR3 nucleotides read TGTGCCAGCACCCGATCTACAAACACCGGGGAGCTGTTTTTT.

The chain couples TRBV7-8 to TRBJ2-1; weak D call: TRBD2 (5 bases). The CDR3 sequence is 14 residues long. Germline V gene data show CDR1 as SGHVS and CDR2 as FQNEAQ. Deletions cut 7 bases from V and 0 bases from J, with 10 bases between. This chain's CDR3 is CASKTGISYNEQFF. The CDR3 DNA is TGTGCCAGCAAGACGGGGATCTCCTACAATGAGCAGTTCTTC.

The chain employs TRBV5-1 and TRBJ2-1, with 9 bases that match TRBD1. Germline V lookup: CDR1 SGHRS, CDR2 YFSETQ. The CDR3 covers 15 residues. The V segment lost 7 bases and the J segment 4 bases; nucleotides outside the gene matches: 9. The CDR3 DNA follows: TGCGCCAGCTACCCCGACAGGGGGGGGTACAATGAGCAGTTCTTC. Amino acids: CASYPDRGGYNEQFF.

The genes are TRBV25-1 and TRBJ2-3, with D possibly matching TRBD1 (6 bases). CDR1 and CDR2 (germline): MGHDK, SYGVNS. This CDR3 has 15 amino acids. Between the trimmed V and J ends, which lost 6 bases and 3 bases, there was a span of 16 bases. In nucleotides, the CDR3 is TGTGCCAGCAGCCGGACCAAAGGGGGAACAGATACGCAGTATTTT. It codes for CASSRTKGGTDTQYF.

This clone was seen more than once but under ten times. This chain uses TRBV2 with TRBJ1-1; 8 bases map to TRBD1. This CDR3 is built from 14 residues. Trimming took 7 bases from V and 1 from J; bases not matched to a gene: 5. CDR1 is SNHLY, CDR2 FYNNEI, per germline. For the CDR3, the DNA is TGTGCCAGCACCCGACAGGGGTCGAACACTGAAGCTTTCTTT. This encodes CASTRQGSNTEAFF.